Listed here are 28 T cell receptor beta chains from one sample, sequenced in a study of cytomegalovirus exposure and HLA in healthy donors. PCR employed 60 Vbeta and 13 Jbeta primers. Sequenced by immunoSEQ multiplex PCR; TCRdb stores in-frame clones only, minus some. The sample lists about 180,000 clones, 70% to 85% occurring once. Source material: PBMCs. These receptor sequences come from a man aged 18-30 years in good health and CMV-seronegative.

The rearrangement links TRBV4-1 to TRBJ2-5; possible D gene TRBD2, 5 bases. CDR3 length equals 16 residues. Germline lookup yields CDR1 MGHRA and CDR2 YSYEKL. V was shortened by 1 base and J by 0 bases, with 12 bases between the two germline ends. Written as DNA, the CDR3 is TGCGCCAGCAGCCAAGGTTCGGGAAGGTACCAAGAGACCCAGTACTTC. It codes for CASSQGSGRYQETQYF.

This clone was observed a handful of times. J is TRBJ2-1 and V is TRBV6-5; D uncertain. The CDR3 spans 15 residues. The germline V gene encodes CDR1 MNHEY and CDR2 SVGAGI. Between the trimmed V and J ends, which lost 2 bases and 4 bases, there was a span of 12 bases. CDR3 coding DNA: TGTGCCAGCAGTTACGAGGCTAGAGGATACAATGAGCAGTTCTTC. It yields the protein CASSYEARGYNEQFF.

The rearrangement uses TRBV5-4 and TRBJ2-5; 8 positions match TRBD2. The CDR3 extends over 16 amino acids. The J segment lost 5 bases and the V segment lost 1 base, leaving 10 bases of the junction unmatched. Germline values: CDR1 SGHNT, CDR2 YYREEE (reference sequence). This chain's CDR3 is CASSLKGEAGDETQYF. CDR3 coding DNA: TGTGCCAGCAGCTTGAAGGGAGAAGCGGGAGATGAGACCCAGTACTTC.

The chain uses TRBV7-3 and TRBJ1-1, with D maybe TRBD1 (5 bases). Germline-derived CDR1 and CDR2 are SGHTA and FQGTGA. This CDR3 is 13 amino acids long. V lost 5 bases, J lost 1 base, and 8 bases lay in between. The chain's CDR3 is CASSPDKNTEAFF. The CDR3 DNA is TGTGCCAGCAGCCCGGACAAGAACACTGAAGCTTTCTTT.

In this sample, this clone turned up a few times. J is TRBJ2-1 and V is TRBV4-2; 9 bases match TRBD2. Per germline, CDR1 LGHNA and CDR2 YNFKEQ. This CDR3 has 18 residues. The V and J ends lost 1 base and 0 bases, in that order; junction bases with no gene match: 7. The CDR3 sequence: CASSQASGALSSYNEQFF. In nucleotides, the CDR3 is TGTGCCAGCAGCCAAGCTAGCGGGGCGCTTAGCTCCTACAATGAGCAGTTCTTC.

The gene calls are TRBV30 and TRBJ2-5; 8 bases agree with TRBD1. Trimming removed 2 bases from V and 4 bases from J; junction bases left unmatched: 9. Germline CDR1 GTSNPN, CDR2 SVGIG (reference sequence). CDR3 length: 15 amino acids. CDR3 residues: CAWSPGGPGGETQYF. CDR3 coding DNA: TGTGCCTGGAGTCCAGGGGGCCCAGGGGGAGAGACCCAGTACTTC.

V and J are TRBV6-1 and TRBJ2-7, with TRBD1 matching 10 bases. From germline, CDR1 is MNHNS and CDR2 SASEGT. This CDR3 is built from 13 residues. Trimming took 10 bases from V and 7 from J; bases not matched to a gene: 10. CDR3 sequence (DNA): TGTGCCAACGGACCGGGACAGGGGAGAGAGCAGTACTTC. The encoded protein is CANGPGQGREQYF.

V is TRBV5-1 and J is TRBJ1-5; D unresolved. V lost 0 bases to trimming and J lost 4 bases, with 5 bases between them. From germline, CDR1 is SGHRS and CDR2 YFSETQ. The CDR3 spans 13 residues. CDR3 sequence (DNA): TGCGCCAGCAGCTTGGGTCAGAATCAGCCCCAGCATTTT. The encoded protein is CASSLGQNQPQHF.

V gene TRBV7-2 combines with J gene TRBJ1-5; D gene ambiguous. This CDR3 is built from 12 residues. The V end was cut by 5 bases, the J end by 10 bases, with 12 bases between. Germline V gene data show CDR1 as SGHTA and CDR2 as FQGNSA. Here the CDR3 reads CASSHDTGPQHF. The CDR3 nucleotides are TGTGCCAGCAGCCACGACACCGGTCCCCAGCATTTT.

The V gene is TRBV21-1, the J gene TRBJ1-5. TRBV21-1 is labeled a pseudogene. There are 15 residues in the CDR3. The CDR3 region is CASSKAGSSNQPQHF. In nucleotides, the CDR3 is TGTGCCAGCAGCAAAGCGGGGAGCAGCAATCAGCCCCAGCATTTT.

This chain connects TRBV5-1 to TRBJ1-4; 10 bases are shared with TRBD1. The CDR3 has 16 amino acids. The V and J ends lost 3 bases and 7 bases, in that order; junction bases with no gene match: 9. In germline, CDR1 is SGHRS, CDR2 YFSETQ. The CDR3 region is CASSSSRWDRGEKLFF. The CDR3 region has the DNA TGCGCCAGCAGCTCTTCCCGTTGGGACAGGGGTGAAAAACTGTTTTTT.

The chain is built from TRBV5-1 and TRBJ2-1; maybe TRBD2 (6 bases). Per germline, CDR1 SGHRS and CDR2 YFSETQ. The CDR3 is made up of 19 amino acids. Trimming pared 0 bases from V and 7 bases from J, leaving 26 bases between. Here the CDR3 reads CASSLGMGMLWRGANEQFF. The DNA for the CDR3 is TGCGCCAGCAGCTTGGGGATGGGGATGCTATGGCGGGGAGCGAATGAGCAGTTCTTC.

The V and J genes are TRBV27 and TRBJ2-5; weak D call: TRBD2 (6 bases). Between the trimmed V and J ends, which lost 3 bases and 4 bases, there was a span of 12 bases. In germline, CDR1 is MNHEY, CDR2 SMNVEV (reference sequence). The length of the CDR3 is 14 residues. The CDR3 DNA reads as TGTGCCAGCAGTTTTATGGGGGGAGCAGAGACCCAGTACTTC. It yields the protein CASSFMGGAETQYF.

CDR3 amino acids: CSTRTRETQYF. CDR3 coding DNA: TGCAGTACCAGAACGAGGGAGACCCAGTACTTC. The V and J genes are TRBV20-1 and TRBJ2-5; no reliable D call. Trimming left V 8 bases short and J 5 bases short, with 12 bases between. This CDR3 contains 11 residues. Germline values: CDR1 DFQATT, CDR2 SNEGSKA (reference sequence).

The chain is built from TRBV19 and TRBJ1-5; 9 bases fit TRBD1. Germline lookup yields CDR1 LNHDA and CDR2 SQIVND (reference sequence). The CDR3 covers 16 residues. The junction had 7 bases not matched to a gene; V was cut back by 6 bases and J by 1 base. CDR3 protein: CASRDPGQGSNQPQHF. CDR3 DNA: TGTGCCAGTAGAGACCCGGGACAGGGAAGCAATCAGCCCCAGCATTTT.

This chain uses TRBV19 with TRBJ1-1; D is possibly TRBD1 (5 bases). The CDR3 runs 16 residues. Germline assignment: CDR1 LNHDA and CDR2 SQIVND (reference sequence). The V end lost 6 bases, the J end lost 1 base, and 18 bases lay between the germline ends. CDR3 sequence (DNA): TGTGCCAGTAGGGCGGGCGGGGCCCCCACGAACACTGAAGCTTTCTTT. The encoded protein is CASRAGGAPTNTEAFF.

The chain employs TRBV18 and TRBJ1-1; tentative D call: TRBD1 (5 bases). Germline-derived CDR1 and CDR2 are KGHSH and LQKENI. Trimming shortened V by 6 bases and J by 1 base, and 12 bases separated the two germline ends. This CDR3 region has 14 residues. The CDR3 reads CASSSATENTEAFF. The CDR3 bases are TGTGCCAGCTCCTCGGCGACAGAGAACACTGAAGCTTTCTTT.

The CDR3 bases are TGTGCCAGCAGCTCGTCAGCCACCCTTCGGGGGTACAATGAGCAGTTCTTC. Its translation: CASSSSATLRGYNEQFF. The J gene is TRBJ2-1, the V gene TRBV7-2; D might be TRBD2 (6 bases). Germline V gene sequence: CDR1 SGHTA, CDR2 FQGNSA. This CDR3 region has 17 residues. Trimming left V 4 bases short and J 4 bases short, with 20 bases between.

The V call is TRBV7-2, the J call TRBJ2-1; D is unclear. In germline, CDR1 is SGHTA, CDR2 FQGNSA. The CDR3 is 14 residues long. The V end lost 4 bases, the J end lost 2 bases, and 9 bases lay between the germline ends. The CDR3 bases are TGTGCCAGCAGCTGGAGCCTGGCCTACAATGAGCAGTTCTTC. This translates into CASSWSLAYNEQFF.

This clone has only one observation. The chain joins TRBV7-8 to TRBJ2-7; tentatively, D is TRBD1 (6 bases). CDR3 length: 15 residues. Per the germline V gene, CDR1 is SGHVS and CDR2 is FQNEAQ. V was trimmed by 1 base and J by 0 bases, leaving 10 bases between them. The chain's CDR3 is CASSLVQGPSYEQYF. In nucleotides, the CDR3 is TGTGCCAGCAGCTTAGTACAGGGTCCCTCCTACGAGCAGTACTTC.

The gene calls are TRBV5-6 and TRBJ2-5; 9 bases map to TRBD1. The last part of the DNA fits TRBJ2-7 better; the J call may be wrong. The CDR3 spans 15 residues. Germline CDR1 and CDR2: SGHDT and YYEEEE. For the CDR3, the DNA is TGTGCCAGCAGCCAACCGGGACAGGGAAGGGACGAGCAGTACTTC. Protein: CASSQPGQGRDEQYF.

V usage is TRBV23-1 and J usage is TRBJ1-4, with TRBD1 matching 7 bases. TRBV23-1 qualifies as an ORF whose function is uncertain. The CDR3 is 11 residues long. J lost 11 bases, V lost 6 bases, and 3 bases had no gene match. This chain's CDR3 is CASRRRGKLFF. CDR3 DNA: TGCGCCAGCAGACGCAGGGGGAAACTGTTTTTT.

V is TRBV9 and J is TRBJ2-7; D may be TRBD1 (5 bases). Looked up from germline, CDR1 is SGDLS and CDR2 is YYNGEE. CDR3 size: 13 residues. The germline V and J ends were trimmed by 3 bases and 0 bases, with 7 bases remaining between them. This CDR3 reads CASSEQVSYEQYF. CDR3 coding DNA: TGTGCCAGCAGCGAACAGGTCTCCTACGAGCAGTACTTC.

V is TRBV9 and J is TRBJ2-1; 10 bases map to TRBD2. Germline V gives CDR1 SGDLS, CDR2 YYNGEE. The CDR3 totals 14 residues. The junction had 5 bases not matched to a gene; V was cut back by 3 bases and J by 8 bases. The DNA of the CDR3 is TGTGCCAGCAGCGCTAGCGGGAGAGTAGATGAGCAGTTCTTC. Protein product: CASSASGRVDEQFF.

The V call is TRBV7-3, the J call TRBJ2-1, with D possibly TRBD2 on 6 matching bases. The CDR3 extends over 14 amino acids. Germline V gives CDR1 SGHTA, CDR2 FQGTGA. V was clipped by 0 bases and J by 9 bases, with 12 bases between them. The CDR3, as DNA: TGTGCCAGCAGCTTAACGGTGGAGGGCAGTGAGCAGTTCTTC. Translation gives CASSLTVEGSEQFF. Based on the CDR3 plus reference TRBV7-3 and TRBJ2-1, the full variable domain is GAGVSQTPSNKVTEKGKYVELRCDPISGHTALYWYRQSLGQGPEFLIYFQGTGAADDSGLPNDRFFAVRPEGSVSTLKIQRTERGDSAVYLCASSLTVEGSEQFFGPGTRLTVL.

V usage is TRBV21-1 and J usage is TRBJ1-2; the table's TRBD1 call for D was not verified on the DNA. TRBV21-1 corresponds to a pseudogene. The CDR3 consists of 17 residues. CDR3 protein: CASSNRQITGSNYGYTF. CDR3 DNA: TGTGCCAGCAGCAACCGACAGATAACCGGGTCTAACTATGGCTACACCTTC.

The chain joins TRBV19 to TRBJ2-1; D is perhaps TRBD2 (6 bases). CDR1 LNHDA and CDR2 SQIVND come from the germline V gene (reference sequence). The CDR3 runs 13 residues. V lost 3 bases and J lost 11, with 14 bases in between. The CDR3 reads CASSMRVGTQQFF. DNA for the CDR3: TGTGCCAGTAGTATGAGAGTCGGGACTCAGCAGTTCTTC.

The DNA of the CDR3 is TGTGCCAGCAGCACCCAACCGGACAGGGGGGGAAACACCATATATTTT. As protein: CASSTQPDRGGNTIYF. J is TRBJ1-3 and V is TRBV9; TRBD1 matches at 10 bases. The junction had 8 bases not matched to a gene; V was cut back by 4 bases and J by 4 bases. The CDR3 covers 16 residues. Germline V gene lookup returns CDR1 SGDLS and CDR2 YYNGEE.